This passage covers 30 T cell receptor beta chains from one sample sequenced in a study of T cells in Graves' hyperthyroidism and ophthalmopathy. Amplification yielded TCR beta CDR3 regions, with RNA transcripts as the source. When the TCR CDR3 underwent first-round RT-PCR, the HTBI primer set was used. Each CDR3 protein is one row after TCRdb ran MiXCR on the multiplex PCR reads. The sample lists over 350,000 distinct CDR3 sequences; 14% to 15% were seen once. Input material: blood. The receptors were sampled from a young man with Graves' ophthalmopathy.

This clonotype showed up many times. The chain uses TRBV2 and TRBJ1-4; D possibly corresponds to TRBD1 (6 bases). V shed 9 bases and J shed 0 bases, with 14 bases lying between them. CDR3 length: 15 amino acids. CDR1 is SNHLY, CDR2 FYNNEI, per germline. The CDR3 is CASRSRTATNEKLFF. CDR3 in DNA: TGTGCCAGTAGATCCCGGACAGCAACTAATGAAAAACTGTTTTTT.

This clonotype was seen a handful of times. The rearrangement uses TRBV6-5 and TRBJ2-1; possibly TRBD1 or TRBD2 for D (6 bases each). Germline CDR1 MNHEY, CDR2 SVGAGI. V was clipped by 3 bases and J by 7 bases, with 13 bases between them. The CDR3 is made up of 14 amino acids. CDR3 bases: TGTGCCAGCAGTTATGACGGGGGCGGGAATGAGCAGTTCTTC. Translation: CASSYDGGGNEQFF.

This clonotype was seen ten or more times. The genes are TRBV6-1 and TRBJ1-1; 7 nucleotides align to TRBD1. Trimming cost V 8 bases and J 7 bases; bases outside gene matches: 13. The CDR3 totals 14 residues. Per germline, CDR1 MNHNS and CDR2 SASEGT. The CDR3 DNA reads TGTGCCAGCCGATGGAGGGGACAGATACTTGAAGCTTTCTTT. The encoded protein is CASRWRGQILEAFF.

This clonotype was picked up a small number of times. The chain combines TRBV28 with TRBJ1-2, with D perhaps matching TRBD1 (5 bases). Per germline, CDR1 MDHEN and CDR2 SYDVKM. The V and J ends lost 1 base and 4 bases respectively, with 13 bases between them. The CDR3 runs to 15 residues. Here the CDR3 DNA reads TGTGCCAGCAGTTTATCGACAGACCTCATCTATGGCTACACCTTC. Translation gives CASSLSTDLIYGYTF.

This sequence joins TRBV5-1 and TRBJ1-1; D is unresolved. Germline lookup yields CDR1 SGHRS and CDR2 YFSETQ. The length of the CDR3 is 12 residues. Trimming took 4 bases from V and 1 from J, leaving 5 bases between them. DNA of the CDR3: TGCGCCAGCAGCGGGAAGAACACTGAAGCTTTCTTT. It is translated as CASSGKNTEAFF. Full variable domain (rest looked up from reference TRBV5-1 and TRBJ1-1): KAGVTQTPRYLIKTRGQQVTLSCSPISGHRSVSWYQQTPGQGLQFLFEYFSETQRNKGNFPGRFSGRQFSNSRSEMNVSTLELGDSALYLCASSGKNTEAFFGQGTRLTVV.

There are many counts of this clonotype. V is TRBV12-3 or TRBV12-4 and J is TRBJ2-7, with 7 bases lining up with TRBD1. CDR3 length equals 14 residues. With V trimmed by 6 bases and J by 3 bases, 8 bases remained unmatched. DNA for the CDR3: TGTGCCAGCAGACTCAACAGGGGCGGCTACGAGCAGTACTTC. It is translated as CASRLNRGGYEQYF.

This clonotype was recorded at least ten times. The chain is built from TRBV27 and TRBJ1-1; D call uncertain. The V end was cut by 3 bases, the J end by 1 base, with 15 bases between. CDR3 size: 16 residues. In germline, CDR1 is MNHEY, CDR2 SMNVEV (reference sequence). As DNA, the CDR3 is TGTGCCAGCAGTTTTTCGGAAGTTTTGTGGAACACTGAAGCTTTCTTT. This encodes CASSFSEVLWNTEAFF.

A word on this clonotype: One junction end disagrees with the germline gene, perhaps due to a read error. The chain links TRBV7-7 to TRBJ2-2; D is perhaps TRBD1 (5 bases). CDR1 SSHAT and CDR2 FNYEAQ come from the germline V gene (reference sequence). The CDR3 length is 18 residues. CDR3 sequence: CASSLSQGKLVGTGELFF. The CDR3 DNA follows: TGTGCTAGCAGCTTAAGCCAGGGAAAGTTGGTTGGCACCGGGGAGCTGTTTTTT.

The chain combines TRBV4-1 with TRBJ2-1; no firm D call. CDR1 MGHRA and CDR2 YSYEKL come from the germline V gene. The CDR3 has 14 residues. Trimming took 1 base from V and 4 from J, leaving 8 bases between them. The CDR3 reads CASSQGEGYNEQFF. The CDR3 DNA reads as TGCGCCAGCAGCCAAGGAGAAGGTTACAATGAGCAGTTCTTC.

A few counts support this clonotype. In DNA form, the CDR3 reads TGTGCCAGCAGCTTACCGGGGGGGGGGACTGAAGCTTTCTTT. Translating it yields CASSLPGGGTEAFF. The chain recombines TRBV7-9 with TRBJ1-1; the D gene is possibly TRBD1 (5 bases). Trimming pared 2 bases from V and 5 bases from J, leaving 12 bases between. The CDR3 is 14 amino acids. CDR1 is SEHNR, CDR2 FQNEAQ, per germline (reference sequence).

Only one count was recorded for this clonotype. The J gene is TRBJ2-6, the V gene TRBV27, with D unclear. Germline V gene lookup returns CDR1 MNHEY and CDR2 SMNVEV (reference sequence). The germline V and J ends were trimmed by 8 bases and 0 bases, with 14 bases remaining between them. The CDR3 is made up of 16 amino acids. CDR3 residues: CASGEIRSSGANVLTF. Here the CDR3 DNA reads TGTGCCAGCGGAGAAATTAGAAGCTCTGGGGCCAACGTCCTGACTTTC.

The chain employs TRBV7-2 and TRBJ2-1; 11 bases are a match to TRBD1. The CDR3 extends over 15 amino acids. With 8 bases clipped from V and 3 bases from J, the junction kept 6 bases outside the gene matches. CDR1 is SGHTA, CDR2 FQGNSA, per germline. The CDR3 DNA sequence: TGTGCCAGCGGCAGGGACAGGGGGGACTACAATGAGCAGTTCTTC. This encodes CASGRDRGDYNEQFF. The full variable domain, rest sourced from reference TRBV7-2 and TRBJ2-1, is GAGVSQSPSNKVTEKGKDVELRCDPISGHTALYWYRQSLGQGLEFLIYFQGNSAPDKSGLPSDRFSAERTGGSVSTLTIQRTQQEDSAVYLCASGRDRGDYNEQFFGPGTRLTVL.

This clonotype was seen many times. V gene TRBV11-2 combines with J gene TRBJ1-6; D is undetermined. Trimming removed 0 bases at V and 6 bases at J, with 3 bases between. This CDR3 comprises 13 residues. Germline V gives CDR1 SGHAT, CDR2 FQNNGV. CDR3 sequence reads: CASSLDLNSPLHF. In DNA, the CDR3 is TGTGCCAGCAGCTTAGATCTTAATTCACCCCTCCACTTT.

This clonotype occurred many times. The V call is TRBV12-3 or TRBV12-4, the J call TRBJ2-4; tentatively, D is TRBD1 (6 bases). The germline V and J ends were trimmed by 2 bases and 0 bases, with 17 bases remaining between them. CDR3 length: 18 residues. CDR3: CASSLSGVASIAKNIQYF. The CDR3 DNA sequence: TGTGCCAGCAGTTTATCAGGGGTCGCCTCTATAGCCAAAAACATTCAGTACTTC.

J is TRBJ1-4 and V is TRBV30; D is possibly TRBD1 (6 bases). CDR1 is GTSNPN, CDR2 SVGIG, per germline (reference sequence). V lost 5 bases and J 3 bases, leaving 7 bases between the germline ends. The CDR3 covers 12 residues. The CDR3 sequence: CAWSGANEKLFF. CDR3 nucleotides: TGTGCCTGGTCAGGGGCTAATGAAAAACTGTTTTTT.

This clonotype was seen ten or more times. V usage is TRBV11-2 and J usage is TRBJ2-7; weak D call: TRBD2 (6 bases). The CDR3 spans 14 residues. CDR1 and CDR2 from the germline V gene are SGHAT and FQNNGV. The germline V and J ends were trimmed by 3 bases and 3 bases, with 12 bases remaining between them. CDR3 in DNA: TGTGCCAGCAGCTTCGGGCGGGAAGTCTACGAGCAGTACTTC. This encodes CASSFGREVYEQYF. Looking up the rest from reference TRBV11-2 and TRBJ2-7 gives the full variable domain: EAGVAQSPRYKIIEKRQSVAFWCNPISGHATLYWYQQILGQGPKLLIQFQNNGVVDDSQLPKDRFSAERLKGVDSTLKIQPAKLEDSAVYLCASSFGREVYEQYFGPGTRLTVT.

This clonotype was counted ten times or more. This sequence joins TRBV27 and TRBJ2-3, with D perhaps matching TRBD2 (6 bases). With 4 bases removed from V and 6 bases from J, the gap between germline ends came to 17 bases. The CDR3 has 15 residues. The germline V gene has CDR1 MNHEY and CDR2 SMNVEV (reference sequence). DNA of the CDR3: TGTGCCAGCAGTTCCGGGACTGCCGTTTGGGATACGCAGTATTTT. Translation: CASSSGTAVWDTQYF.

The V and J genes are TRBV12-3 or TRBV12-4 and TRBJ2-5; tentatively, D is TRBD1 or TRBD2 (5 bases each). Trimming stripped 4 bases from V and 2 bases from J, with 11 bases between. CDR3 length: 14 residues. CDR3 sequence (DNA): TGTGCCAGCAGTTCCCCGGGACCTCAAGAGACCCAGTACTTC. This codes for CASSSPGPQETQYF.

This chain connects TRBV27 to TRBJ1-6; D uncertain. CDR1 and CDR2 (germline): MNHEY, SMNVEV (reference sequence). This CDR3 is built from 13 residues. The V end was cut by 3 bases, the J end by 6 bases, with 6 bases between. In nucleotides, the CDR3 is TGTGCCAGCAGTTTGACCGTTAATTCACCCCTCCACTTT. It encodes CASSLTVNSPLHF.

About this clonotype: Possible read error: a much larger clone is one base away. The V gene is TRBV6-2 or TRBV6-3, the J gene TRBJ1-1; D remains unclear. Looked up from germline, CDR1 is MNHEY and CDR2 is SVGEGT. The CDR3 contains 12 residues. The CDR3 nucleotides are TGTGCCAGCAGATTAGGGAACACTGAAGCTCTCTTT. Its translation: CASRLGNTEALF.

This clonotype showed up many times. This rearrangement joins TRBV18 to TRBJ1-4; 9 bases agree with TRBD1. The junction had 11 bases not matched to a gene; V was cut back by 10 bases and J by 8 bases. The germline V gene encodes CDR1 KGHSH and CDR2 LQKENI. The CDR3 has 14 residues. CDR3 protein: CATGPTGGEEKLFF. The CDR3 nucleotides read TGTGCCACCGGCCCGACAGGGGGGGAAGAAAAACTGTTTTTT.

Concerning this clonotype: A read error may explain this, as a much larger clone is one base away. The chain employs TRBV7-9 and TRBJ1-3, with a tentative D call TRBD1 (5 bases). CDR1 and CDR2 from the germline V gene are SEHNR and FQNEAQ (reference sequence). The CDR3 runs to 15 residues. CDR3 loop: CASSAPTDSGSTIYF. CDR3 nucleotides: TGTGCCAGCAGCGCCCCGACAGACTCTGGAAGCACCATATATTTT.

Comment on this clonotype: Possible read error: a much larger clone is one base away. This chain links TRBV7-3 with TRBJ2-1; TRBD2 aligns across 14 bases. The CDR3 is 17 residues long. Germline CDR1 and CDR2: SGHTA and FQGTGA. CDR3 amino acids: CTSSNTGTSGSRGEQFF. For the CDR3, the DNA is TGTACCAGCAGCAATACCGGGACTAGCGGGAGCCGGGGTGAGCAGTTCTTC.

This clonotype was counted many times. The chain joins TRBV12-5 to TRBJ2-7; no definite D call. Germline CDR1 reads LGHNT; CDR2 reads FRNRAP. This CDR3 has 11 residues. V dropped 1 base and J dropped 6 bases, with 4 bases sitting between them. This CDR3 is CASGLGFEQYF. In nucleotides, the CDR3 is TGTGCTAGTGGTTTGGGGTTCGAGCAGTACTTC. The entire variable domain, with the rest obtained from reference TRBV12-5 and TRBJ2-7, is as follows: DARVTQTPRHKVTEMGQEVTMRCQPILGHNTVFWYRQTMMQGLELLAYFRNRAPLDDSGMPKDRFSAEMPDATLATLKIQPSEPRDSAVYFCASGLGFEQYFGPGTRLTVT.

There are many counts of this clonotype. CDR3 DNA: TGTGCCAGCAGTGAACGCCTTCTCGCGAGGCCAGAAAGTGGCTACACCTTC. Protein sequence: CASSERLLARPESGYTF. This chain links TRBV2 with TRBJ1-2; D is uncertain. From germline, CDR1 is SNHLY and CDR2 FYNNEI. This CDR3 spans 17 amino acids. Trimming stripped 2 bases from V and 7 bases from J, with 23 bases between.

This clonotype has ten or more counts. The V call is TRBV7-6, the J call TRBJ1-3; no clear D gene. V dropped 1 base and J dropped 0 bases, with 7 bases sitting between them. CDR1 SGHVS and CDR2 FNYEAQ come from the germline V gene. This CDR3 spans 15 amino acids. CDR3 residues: CASSLGPSSGNTIYF. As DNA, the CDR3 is TGTGCCAGCAGCTTAGGGCCGAGCTCTGGAAACACCATATATTTT.

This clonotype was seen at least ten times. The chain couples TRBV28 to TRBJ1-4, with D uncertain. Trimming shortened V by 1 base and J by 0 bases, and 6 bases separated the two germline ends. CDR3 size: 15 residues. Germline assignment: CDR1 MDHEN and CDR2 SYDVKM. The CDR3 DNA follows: TGTGCCAGCAGTTTATTTGGAGCAACTAATGAAAAACTGTTTTTT. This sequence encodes CASSLFGATNEKLFF.

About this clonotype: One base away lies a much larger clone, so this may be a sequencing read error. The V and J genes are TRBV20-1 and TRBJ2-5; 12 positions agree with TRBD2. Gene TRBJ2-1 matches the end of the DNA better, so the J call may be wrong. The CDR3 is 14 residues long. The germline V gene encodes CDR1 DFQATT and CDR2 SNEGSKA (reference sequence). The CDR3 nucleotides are TGCAGTGCTGCTCTAGCGGGAGGGCAGGAGACCCAGTTCTTC. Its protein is CSAALAGGQETQFF.

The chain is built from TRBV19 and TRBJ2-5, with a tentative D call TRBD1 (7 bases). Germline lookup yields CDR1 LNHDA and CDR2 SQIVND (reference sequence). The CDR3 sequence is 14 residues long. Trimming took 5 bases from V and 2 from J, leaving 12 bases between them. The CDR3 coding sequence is TGTGCCAGTAGTTCGCAGGGGGGTCAAGAGACCCAGTACTTC. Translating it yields CASSSQGGQETQYF.

The DNA for the CDR3 is TGCAGTGCGGCAAAGACTAGCGGGGGGGAGACCCAGTACTTC. Translating gives CSAAKTSGGETQYF. This chain connects TRBV20-1 to TRBJ2-5; 13 bases are shared with TRBD2. Germline V lookup: CDR1 DFQATT, CDR2 SNEGSKA (reference sequence). The CDR3 contains 14 residues. The J segment lost 5 bases and the V segment lost 6 bases, leaving 6 bases of the junction unmatched.